The rows below give T cell receptor beta chains drawn from one sample of a study of blood T cell repertoires in COVID-19. TCRdb keeps only in-frame clones here, not all; method: immunoSEQ multiplex PCR. The sample consists of a few hundred thousand clones, around 83% of them appearing once. Sequenced material: peripheral blood. The receptor set was obtained from a man between 18 and 29 years old with active or convalescent COVID-19. The CDR3 runs from the conserved cysteine through the conserved F or W. The D gene is left open where the match is weak.

TRBV2	-	14	TRBJ1-6	CASSKDSYNSPLHF
TRBV10-3	TRBD1	14	TRBJ1-1	CAISEHRGRIEAFF
TRBV4-1	-	15	TRBJ1-1	CASSQDATMNTEAFF
TRBV23-1	-	15	TRBJ1-6	CASLLLTMYNSPLHF
TRBV11-2	TRBD1	17	TRBJ2-5	CASSRIRDRVFQETQYF
TRBV3-1/TRBV3-2	-	14	TRBJ1-5	CASSQSEGYQPQHF
TRBV7-2	TRBD1	13	TRBJ2-7	CASSLGTGYEQYF
TRBV7-2	-	15	TRBJ1-6	CASSQQGGGNSPLHF
TRBV29-1	TRBD1	13	TRBJ2-7	CSVAVTGNYEQYF
TRBV5-1	TRBD1	15	TRBJ2-7	CASSDGRTGTYEQYF
TRBV7-2	TRBD2	15	TRBJ2-1	CASSYSGGPNNEQFF
TRBV28	-	16	TRBJ1-3	CASSSIQLFSGNTIYF
TRBV28	TRBD2	15	TRBJ2-1	CASSRSSGGSHEQFF
TRBV7-3	TRBD1	16	TRBJ2-2	CASSPGTGKVTGELFF
TRBV12-5	TRBD1	16	TRBJ2-3	CASGLMGTGVPHTQYF
TRBV5-1	TRBD1	14	TRBJ2-5	CASSLEGAQETQYF
TRBV6-5	-	16	TRBJ1-4	CASSYGGSGTNEKLFF
TRBV7-2	TRBD2	16	TRBJ2-1	CASSLLAGGGILEQFF
TRBV6-4	-	12	TRBJ2-2	CASGSGYGELFF
TRBV2	-	13	TRBJ2-7	CASSRDWGEEQYF
TRBV11-2	TRBD2	15	TRBJ2-5	CASSFMAGGGETQYF
TRBV28	TRBD1	15	TRBJ1-2	CASTLVRGNDYGYTF
TRBV11-3	-	16	TRBJ2-7	CASSLRIGSLAGEQYF
TRBV5-1	-	16	TRBJ2-7	CASSLETGPLVGEQYF
TRBV28	TRBD1	13	TRBJ1-2	CASRPGQGYGYTF
TRBV9	TRBD1	15	TRBJ1-4	CASSVGGTGFEKLFF
TRBV25-1	TRBD2	17	TRBJ2-2	CASSEYSRLAGTGELFF
TRBV24-1	-	12	TRBJ1-4	CAAGGANEKLFF